This TCR beta chain was recorded in a study of blood T cells in healthy people across ages. Study conclusions and caveats: A roughly linear age-dependent decrease characterized TCR beta diversity per million T cells. The donors' CMV status was not determined, possibly confounding changes in expanded clonotypes.

The CDR3 is made up of 13 amino acids. Looked up from germline, CDR1 is SNHLY and CDR2 is FYNNEI. Sample-barcoded 5' priming and a J-beta primer mix drove a second PCR of roughly 6 to 12 cycles. The study obtained at least 3 million CDR3-containing paired-end reads from every sample. TCRdb passed the 5' RACE reads through MiXCR, listing each CDR3 protein once. This sample has more than 1 million distinct CDR3 sequences, with under 55% found just once. Per-sample yields of isolated PBMCs were at least 6 million. Comment on this clonotype: Its antigen is undetermined.

The receptor's source is a woman aged 60-70 years in good health. Sequenced input: blood. This chain links TRBV2 with TRBJ2-1; 9 bases align to TRBD1. With the DNA end fitting TRBJ2-7 better, the J assignment may be wrong. The CDR3: CASSEDRGSEQYF. The CDR3 DNA reads as TGTGCCAGCAGTGAGGACAGGGGTTCCGAGCAGTACTTC.